This T cell receptor beta chain comes out of a study of blood T cell repertoires in COVID-19. Study at large: T cells, B-cell-depleted T cells, or PBMCs provided the cDNA or gDNA that served as material.

Patients of the Seattle cohort, enrolled during active infection, were followed longitudinally. This table comes from immunoSEQ multiplex PCR, and its TCRdb copy is limited to in-frame clones, with some not included. Among hundreds of thousands of clones listed, approximately 85% were seen once. V lost 5 bases and J lost 10; bases outside the gene matches: 9. The CDR3 is 15 residues long. Per germline, CDR1 SGHAT and CDR2 FQNNGV. This TCR was sampled from a woman older than 75 with COVID-19, enrolled during active disease. The V and J genes are TRBV11-2 and TRBJ1-6; 9 nucleotides align to TRBD1. The sequenced material came from peripheral blood. CDR3 nucleotide sequence: TGTGCCAGCAGCCCGCGGGACAGGGTCGGGTCACCCCTCCACTTT. As protein: CASSPRDRVGSPLHF.